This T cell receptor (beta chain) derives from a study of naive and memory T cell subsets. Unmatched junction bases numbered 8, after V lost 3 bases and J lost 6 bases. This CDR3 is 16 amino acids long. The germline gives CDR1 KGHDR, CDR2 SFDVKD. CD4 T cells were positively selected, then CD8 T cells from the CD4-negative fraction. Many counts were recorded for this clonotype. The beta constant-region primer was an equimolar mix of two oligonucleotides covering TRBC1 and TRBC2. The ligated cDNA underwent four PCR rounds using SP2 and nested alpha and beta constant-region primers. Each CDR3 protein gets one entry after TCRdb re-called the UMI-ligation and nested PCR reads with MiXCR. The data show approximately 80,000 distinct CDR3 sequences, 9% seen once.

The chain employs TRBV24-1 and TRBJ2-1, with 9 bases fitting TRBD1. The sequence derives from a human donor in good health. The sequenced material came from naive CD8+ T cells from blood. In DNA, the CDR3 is TGTGCCACCAGTGATACCCCCGGGACAGGGTCCAATGAGCAGTTCTTC. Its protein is CATSDTPGTGSNEQFF.